The clone carrying this T cell receptor beta chain was seen a handful of times. Its antigen is currently unknown. This entry belongs to a study of T cell repertoires in cytomegalovirus infection. Germline V gives CDR1 SGHTA, CDR2 FQGNSA. The V segment lost 5 bases and the J segment 2 bases; nucleotides outside the gene matches: 5. The CDR3 sequence is 15 residues long. Overall study findings and caveats: Dominating the ex vivo response were TCR beta clonotypes that were CMV-specific and HLA-C-restricted.

In TCRdb, the reads were re-called with MiXCR into one record per CDR3 protein. Of approximately 730,000 distinct CDR3 sequences listed, 30% to 35% are singletons. The origin of this receptor is a human donor in good health (CMV status not recorded). Some clones in this sample may be carry-over from other donors' samples. The chain uses TRBV7-2 and TRBJ2-1; the match to TRBD2 covers 8 bases. The sequencing here drew on cultured PBMCs, taken from culture after CMV antigen stimulation. The CDR3 region is CASSHRGGPYNEQFF. The CDR3 DNA reads TGTGCCAGCAGCCATCGGGGGGGCCCCTACAATGAGCAGTTCTTC.